The 22 T cell receptor beta chains presented below share a single source sample, sequenced in a study of blood T cell repertoires in COVID-19 (dated by TCRdb to about 2020). Libraries were made using the immunoSEQ multiplex PCR assay. Drawn from immuneACCESS, this table holds only the in-frame rearrangements with V and J called that TCRdb kept. Clones are partly lost; checked studies trace under half to an unresolved V gene and leave the rest unexplained. In all, the sample holds under 350,000 clones, and roughly 85% of those were seen once. Around 7.8% of the sample is held by the ten biggest clonotypes. Sample: peripheral blood. Receptors were obtained from a human donor in a cohort sampled during active COVID-19.

This chain uses TRBV27 with TRBJ2-7, with a weak D call TRBD1 (6 bases). Between the trimmed V and J ends, which lost 5 bases and 4 bases, there was a span of 18 bases. This CDR3 has 15 amino acids. Germline assignment: CDR1 MNHEY and CDR2 SMNVEV (reference sequence). CDR3 residues: CASSRYREKRYEQYF. The CDR3 coding sequence is TGTGCCAGCAGTAGGTACAGGGAGAAGAGATACGAGCAGTACTTC.

V gene TRBV5-5 combines with J gene TRBJ2-4, with 9 bases aligning to TRBD1. Germline CDR1 SGHKS, CDR2 YYEKEE (reference sequence). This CDR3 spans 14 amino acids. V trimming: 4 bases; J trimming: 5 bases; junction bases outside the gene matches: 4. The chain's CDR3 is CASSVGQGENIQYF. The DNA for the CDR3 is TGTGCCAGCAGCGTGGGACAGGGAGAAAACATTCAGTACTTC.

V usage is TRBV5-1 and J usage is TRBJ2-4, with D perhaps TRBD1 (7 bases). In germline, CDR1 is SGHRS, CDR2 YFSETQ. The CDR3 is made up of 14 amino acids. V gave up 4 bases and J gave up 11 bases, with 19 bases separating them. The DNA for the CDR3 is TGCGCCAGCAGCCCCGGCGGGACAGAGGGACTTCAGTACTTC. Amino acids: CASSPGGTEGLQYF.

V is TRBV7-9 and J is TRBJ1-2, with TRBD1 as a possible D gene (5 bases). Trimming left V 7 bases short and J 4 bases short, with 13 bases between. Germline loops: CDR1 SEHNR, CDR2 FQNEAQ (reference sequence). The CDR3 extends over 13 amino acids. DNA for the CDR3: TGTGCCAGCAACCCCCAGGGAATCTATGGCTACACCTTC. As protein: CASNPQGIYGYTF.

The CDR3 coding sequence is TGTGCCAGCAGCTTAACGCCAAATACAGGGAACACTGAAGCTTTCTTT. This codes for CASSLTPNTGNTEAFF. V gene TRBV7-3 combines with J gene TRBJ1-1; D perhaps matches TRBD1 (5 bases). The CDR3 has 16 amino acids. V lost 0 bases and J 1 base, leaving 12 bases between the germline ends. CDR1 SGHTA and CDR2 FQGTGA come from the germline V gene.

This chain joins TRBV11-2 and TRBJ1-1, with 7 bases identical to TRBD1. V gave up 5 bases and J gave up 4 bases; unmatched junction bases: 4. Germline V gene lookup returns CDR1 SGHAT and CDR2 FQNNGV. This CDR3 is built from 13 residues. The CDR3 loop is CASSPAGGTEAFF. CDR3 nucleotides: TGTGCCAGCAGCCCGGCAGGGGGCACTGAAGCTTTCTTT.

This clone was observed a handful of times. The V gene is TRBV7-2, the J gene TRBJ1-2, with TRBD1 identical over 10 bases. Germline loops: CDR1 SGHTA, CDR2 FQGNSA. The CDR3 contains 15 residues. The V gene end was trimmed by 5 bases and the J gene end by 6 bases; junction bases not matched to a gene: 9. The CDR3 sequence is CASSRTGGHGDGYTF. Here the CDR3 DNA reads TGTGCCAGCAGCCGGACAGGGGGGCACGGGGATGGCTACACCTTC.

The genes are TRBV7-6 and TRBJ2-7; no clear D. The CDR3 sequence is 13 residues long. V was cut by 1 base and J by 2 bases, with 6 bases left in between. Germline CDR1 reads SGHVS; CDR2 reads FNYEAQ. Written as DNA, the CDR3 is TGTGCCAGCAGCTTAGACAGAGCCTACGAGCAGTACTTC. This codes for CASSLDRAYEQYF.

The rearrangement joins TRBV11-1 to TRBJ1-2; 7 bases agree with TRBD1. CDR3 length: 15 amino acids. CDR1 and CDR2 (germline): SGHAT, FQDESV (reference sequence). After removal of 5 bases from V and 5 bases from J, the junction contained 11 bases not matched to a gene. The CDR3 is CASSNNRQGTYGYTF. The CDR3 nucleotides are TGTGCCAGCAGCAACAATCGACAGGGTACTTATGGCTACACCTTC. Full variable domain (rest looked up from reference TRBV11-1 and TRBJ1-2): EAEVAQSPRYKITEKSQAVAFWCDPISGHATLYWYRQILGQGPELLVQFQDESVVDDSQLPKDRFSAERLKGVDSTLKIQPAELGDSAMYLCASSNNRQGTYGYTFGSGTRLTVV.

The CDR3 region has the DNA TGTGCCAGTAGTATTGCAGGGACATTGAACACTGAAGCTTTCTTT. The encoded protein is CASSIAGTLNTEAFF. The rearrangement links TRBV19 to TRBJ1-1; D may be TRBD1 (6 bases). V dropped 3 bases and J dropped 0 bases, with 11 bases sitting between them. The CDR3 contains 15 residues. Germline assignment: CDR1 LNHDA and CDR2 SQIVND (reference sequence).

The rearrangement joins TRBV27 to TRBJ1-6; no clear D gene. Per germline, CDR1 MNHEY and CDR2 SMNVEV (reference sequence). The germline V and J ends were trimmed by 5 bases and 7 bases, with 18 bases remaining between them. The CDR3 contains 16 residues. The CDR3 bases are TGTGCCAGCAGTCTTCAGGTGACCCTCGGCAATTCACCCCTCCACTTT. Translated: CASSLQVTLGNSPLHF.

This clone was counted only a few times. The chain is built from TRBV19 and TRBJ1-6; weak D call: TRBD1 (6 bases). The CDR3 spans 15 residues. The V end lost 7 bases, the J end lost 8 bases, and 18 bases lay between the germline ends. Germline CDR1 reads LNHDA; CDR2 reads SQIVND (reference sequence). The CDR3 nucleotides read TGTGCCAGTAACACCCAGCCGGACAGCTATTCACCCCTCCACTTT. Encoded protein: CASNTQPDSYSPLHF.

As regards this clone: The same CDR3 is also encoded by other DNA sequences in this sample. V gene TRBV7-9 combines with J gene TRBJ1-5; a weak D match, TRBD1 (5 bases). CDR3 length: 14 residues. The germline gives CDR1 SEHNR, CDR2 FQNEAQ (reference sequence). Deletions cut 1 base from V and 7 bases from J, with 11 bases between. CDR3 amino acids: CASSLGQGSQPQHF. In DNA, the CDR3 is TGTGCCAGCAGCTTAGGGCAGGGTTCCCAGCCCCAGCATTTT.

This clone was detected only once. V is TRBV9 and J is TRBJ2-1; D possibly corresponds to TRBD1 (6 bases). The CDR3 consists of 15 residues. Trimming shortened V by 4 bases and J by 5 bases, and 16 bases separated the two germline ends. Germline V lookup: CDR1 SGDLS, CDR2 YYNGEE. DNA of the CDR3: TGTGCCAGCAGCTTACAGGGCTGGTCCAACAATGAGCAGTTCTTC. This codes for CASSLQGWSNNEQFF. Based on the CDR3 plus reference TRBV9 and TRBJ2-1, the full variable domain is DSGVTQTPKHLITATGQRVTLRCSPRSGDLSVYWYQQSLDQGLQFLIQYYNGEERAKGNILERFSAQQFPDLHSELNLSSLELGDSALYFCASSLQGWSNNEQFFGPGTRLTVL.

This clone was seen only a few times. This chain links TRBV25-1 with TRBJ2-7, with TRBD1 matching 7 bases. Per the germline V gene, CDR1 is MGHDK and CDR2 is SYGVNS. CDR3 length: 11 residues. The V segment lost 7 bases and the J segment 7 bases; nucleotides outside the gene matches: 4. The CDR3 sequence is CASNIRGEQYF. The CDR3, as DNA: TGTGCCAGCAACATCAGGGGGGAGCAGTACTTC.

The chain uses TRBV20-1 and TRBJ1-1; maybe TRBD1 (5 bases). Per the germline V gene, CDR1 is DFQATT and CDR2 is SNEGSKA (reference sequence). This CDR3 spans 13 amino acids. V lost 3 bases, J lost 1 base, and 9 bases lay in between. The CDR3, as DNA: TGCAGTGCTAGTGGGGCAGCGAACACTGAAGCTTTCTTT. Protein: CSASGAANTEAFF.

The J gene is TRBJ2-1, the V gene TRBV9; D unresolved. The CDR3 consists of 12 residues. V was pared by 3 bases and J by 3 bases, with 4 bases between. Germline CDR1 is SGDLS and CDR2 is YYNGEE. The DNA for the CDR3 is TGTGCCAGCAGCGCGTTCTACAATGAGCAGTTCTTC. Translated, it gives CASSAFYNEQFF. Using reference TRBV9 and TRBJ2-1 for the parts outside the CDR3, the full variable domain is DSGVTQTPKHLITATGQRVTLRCSPRSGDLSVYWYQQSLDQGLQFLIQYYNGEERAKGNILERFSAQQFPDLHSELNLSSLELGDSALYFCASSAFYNEQFFGPGTRLTVL.

The CDR3 here is CAWSADPGLAGGETQYF. CDR3 nucleotide sequence: TGTGCCTGGAGTGCCGATCCGGGACTAGCGGGGGGCGAGACCCAGTACTTC. V is TRBV30 and J is TRBJ2-5, with 15 bases lining up with TRBD2. The CDR3 spans 17 residues. In germline, CDR1 is GTSNPN, CDR2 SVGIG (reference sequence). The junction had 8 bases not matched to a gene; V was cut back by 1 base and J by 5 bases.

The genes are TRBV5-1 and TRBJ2-7, with D perhaps TRBD1 (5 bases). V was shortened by 0 bases and J by 3 bases, with 13 bases between the two germline ends. Looked up from germline, CDR1 is SGHRS and CDR2 is YFSETQ. This CDR3 has 15 residues. The CDR3 reads CASSLAGFAHYEQYF. The CDR3 coding sequence is TGCGCCAGCAGCTTGGCAGGGTTCGCCCACTACGAGCAGTACTTC.

The chain couples TRBV15 to TRBJ2-7, with a weak D call TRBD1 (5 bases). Between the trimmed V and J ends, which lost 4 bases and 3 bases, there was a span of 16 bases. The CDR3 is made up of 15 amino acids. Germline assignment: CDR1 LNHNV and CDR2 YYDKDF (reference sequence). CDR3 nucleotides: TGTGCCACCAGCATCTCATTAGGACACATCTACGAGCAGTACTTC. As protein: CATSISLGHIYEQYF.

The genes are TRBV10-3 and TRBJ2-5; possible D gene TRBD1, 5 bases. CDR1 is ENHRY, CDR2 SYGVKD, per germline. The CDR3 is 18 amino acids. The germline V and J ends were trimmed by 2 bases and 5 bases, with 24 bases remaining between them. Written as DNA, the CDR3 is TGTGCCATCAGTGAGCCCCTTTTTCGACAGTCTACCGGGGAGACCCAGTACTTC. As protein: CAISEPLFRQSTGETQYF.

The rearrangement uses TRBV6-5 and TRBJ2-5, with a weak D call TRBD1 (6 bases). Germline CDR1 is MNHEY and CDR2 is SVGAGI. V dropped 3 bases and J dropped 0 bases, with 14 bases sitting between them. This CDR3 has 16 amino acids. The CDR3 bases are TGTGCCAGCAGTTATTATGGGGCAGGGGACCAAGAGACCCAGTACTTC. Protein: CASSYYGAGDQETQYF.